Below, 30 T cell receptor beta chains from the same sample are listed, as sequenced in a study of blood T cell repertoires in COVID-19. Data came from immunoSEQ multiplex PCR; TCRdb stores just in-frame clones and leaves some out. This table has approximately 100,000 clones, approximately 91% appearing once. The sequencing input was peripheral blood. All receptors derive from a human donor in a cohort sampled during active COVID-19.

The chain is built from TRBV7-9 and TRBJ1-1; D is unclear. V was pared by 3 bases and J by 1 base, with 9 bases between. The CDR3 length is 14 residues. From germline, CDR1 is SEHNR and CDR2 FQNEAQ (reference sequence). CDR3 residues: CASSLEATNTEAFF. CDR3 bases: TGTGCCAGCAGCTTGGAGGCAACGAACACTGAAGCTTTCTTT.

The rearrangement uses TRBV2 and TRBJ1-1; D ambiguous. Trimming cost V 7 bases and J 3 bases, with 15 bases left between them. Germline lookup yields CDR1 SNHLY and CDR2 FYNNEI. The CDR3 covers 14 residues. The CDR3 bases are TGTGCCAGCACGGCGGGGAATGTGCACACTGAAGCTTTCTTT. It yields the protein CASTAGNVHTEAFF. Drawing the rest from reference TRBV2 and TRBJ1-1, the complete variable domain is EPEVTQTPSHQVTQMGQEVILRCVPISNHLYFYWYRQILGQKVEFLVSFYNNEISEKSEIFDDQFSVERPDGSNFTLKIRSTKLEDSAMYFCASTAGNVHTEAFFGQGTRLTVV.

The V call is TRBV19, the J call TRBJ1-2, with a weak D call TRBD1 (6 bases). Looked up from germline, CDR1 is LNHDA and CDR2 is SQIVND (reference sequence). The ends were cut back, 6 bases at V and 8 bases at J, with 19 bases in the middle. The CDR3 is made up of 14 amino acids. Written as DNA, the CDR3 is TGTGCCAGTAGCAACCGGGGGGCCGGGTTGGGCTACACCTTC. As protein: CASSNRGAGLGYTF.

This clone was picked up one time. The chain's CDR3 is CASSYRVGPGESTDTQYF. The CDR3 DNA is TGTGCCAGCAGTTACCGTGTGGGTCCGGGGGAGAGCACAGATACGCAGTATTTT. The chain uses TRBV6-2 or TRBV6-3 and TRBJ2-3; tentatively, D is TRBD2 (6 bases). Trimming removed 2 bases from V and 0 bases from J, with 18 bases in between. The CDR3 sequence is 18 residues long. Germline values: CDR1 MNHEY, CDR2 SVGEGT.

The chain combines TRBV11-2 with TRBJ2-7; 8 nucleotides match TRBD2. Germline V gene lookup returns CDR1 SGHAT and CDR2 FQNNGV. The CDR3 covers 14 residues. Trimming cost V 5 bases and J 3 bases; bases outside gene matches: 6. DNA of the CDR3: TGTGCCAGCAGCCCACTAGCGGACTACTACGAGCAGTACTTC. Its protein product is CASSPLADYYEQYF.

The chain recombines TRBV6-5 with TRBJ2-2, with TRBD1 as a possible D gene (6 bases). V gave up 0 bases and J gave up 6 bases, with 8 bases separating them. The CDR3 length is 14 residues. Germline lookup yields CDR1 MNHEY and CDR2 SVGAGI. CDR3 region: CASSYSAGAGELFF. CDR3 sequence (DNA): TGTGCCAGCAGTTACTCGGCAGGGGCCGGGGAGCTGTTTTTT.

The chain employs TRBV20-1 and TRBJ2-3; D is undetermined. V was clipped by 3 bases and J by 1 base, with 8 bases between them. CDR3 length equals 13 residues. Germline V CDR1 and CDR2: DFQATT, SNEGSKA (reference sequence). Here the CDR3 DNA reads TGCAGTGCTAGTCGTGGGCGCACAGATACGCAGTATTTT. Translation: CSASRGRTDTQYF.

The V and J genes are TRBV7-9 and TRBJ2-5; D gene unclear. Trimming cost V 1 base and J 5 bases, with 5 bases left between them. The germline V gene encodes CDR1 SEHNR and CDR2 FQNEAQ (reference sequence). This CDR3 has 12 amino acids. This chain's CDR3 is CASSLDLETQYF. The CDR3 region has the DNA TGTGCCAGCAGCTTAGACTTGGAGACCCAGTACTTC.

The chain carries TRBV6-5 and TRBJ2-5; a possible D gene is TRBD2 (5 bases). This CDR3 spans 14 amino acids. Per the germline V gene, CDR1 is MNHEY and CDR2 is SVGAGI. The V gene lost 0 bases and the J gene lost 5 bases, with 10 bases spanning the gap. The CDR3 DNA reads TGTGCCAGCAGTTACTCTTTGGGAGTGGAGACCCAGTACTTC. Translation: CASSYSLGVETQYF.

This chain connects TRBV28 to TRBJ1-5, with 9 bases that match TRBD1. The CDR3 is made up of 16 amino acids. The J segment lost 6 bases and the V segment lost 3 bases, leaving 9 bases of the junction unmatched. CDR1 is MDHEN and CDR2 is SYDVKM in the germline V gene. The CDR3 sequence: CASSFNRDRDGQPQHF. CDR3 sequence (DNA): TGTGCCAGCAGTTTCAACCGGGACAGGGATGGTCAGCCCCAGCATTTT.

This chain connects TRBV7-6 to TRBJ2-5; tentative D call: TRBD2 (6 bases). This CDR3 is 15 amino acids long. V was trimmed by 4 bases and J by 4 bases, leaving 16 bases between them. Germline lookup yields CDR1 SGHVS and CDR2 FNYEAQ. The chain's CDR3 is CASSSFVGGVETQYF. The CDR3 DNA is TGTGCCAGCAGCTCCTTTGTCGGGGGAGTAGAGACCCAGTACTTC.

The chain has TRBV3-1 (or the pseudogene TRBV3-2) and TRBJ2-7; 12 nucleotides align to TRBD2. After removal of 2 bases from V and 2 bases from J, the junction contained 7 bases not matched to a gene. The length of the CDR3 is 17 residues. The germline CDR1 and CDR2 sequences are LGHDT and YNNKEL (reference sequence). The CDR3 sequence is CASSQRMGLAGAYEQYF. For the CDR3, the DNA is TGTGCCAGCAGCCAACGTATGGGACTAGCGGGCGCCTACGAGCAGTACTTC.

In regard to this clone: The identical CDR3 is also encoded by other nucleotide sequences in the sample. The gene calls are TRBV7-9 and TRBJ2-2; unclear D gene. The CDR3 spans 13 residues. Trimming stripped 0 bases from V and 5 bases from J, with 4 bases between. From germline, CDR1 is SEHNR and CDR2 FQNEAQ (reference sequence). The CDR3: CASSLASTGELFF. CDR3 DNA: TGTGCCAGCAGCTTAGCGTCAACCGGGGAGCTGTTTTTT. Variable domain in full (rest from reference TRBV7-9 and TRBJ2-2): DTGVSQNPRHKITKRGQNVTFRCDPISEHNRLYWYRQTLGQGPEFLTYFQNEAQLEKSRLLSDRFSAERPKGSFSTLEIQRTEQGDSAMYLCASSLASTGELFFGEGSRLTVL.

The chain joins TRBV5-5 to TRBJ2-2; D is possibly TRBD1 (7 bases). Germline assignment: CDR1 SGHKS and CDR2 YYEKEE (reference sequence). The CDR3 has 15 amino acids. V lost 4 bases to trimming and J lost 5 bases, with 15 bases between them. CDR3 DNA sequence: TGTGCCAGCAGCACCCAGACAGGGAGGACCGGGGAGCTGTTTTTT. It encodes CASSTQTGRTGELFF.

The chain's CDR3 is CASSAGQGSSPLHF. DNA of the CDR3: TGTGCCAGCAGCGCCGGACAGGGGAGCTCACCCCTCCACTTT. The chain uses TRBV28 and TRBJ1-6; 9 bases are a match to TRBD1. CDR3 length equals 14 residues. Germline CDR1 and CDR2: MDHEN and SYDVKM. V was clipped by 6 bases and J by 10 bases; unmatched bases: 7.

V and J are TRBV11-2 and TRBJ2-4; 10 bases match TRBD1. V dropped 4 bases and J dropped 8; count of bases not matched to a gene: 5. The CDR3 consists of 14 residues. The germline V gene has CDR1 SGHAT and CDR2 FQNNGV. The CDR3 sequence is CASSSPTGGHIQYF. The CDR3, as DNA: TGTGCCAGCAGCTCCCCGACAGGGGGCCACATTCAGTACTTC.

V usage is TRBV28 and J usage is TRBJ1-5; TRBD1 aligns across 9 bases. Germline assignment: CDR1 MDHEN and CDR2 SYDVKM. J was trimmed by 2 bases and V by 6 bases; bases with no gene match: 8. The CDR3 consists of 16 residues. For the CDR3, the DNA is TGTGCCAGCAGGCTAAACAGGGGGCAAGGCAATCAGCCCCAGCATTTT. The encoded protein is CASRLNRGQGNQPQHF.

This clone was found once. The chain joins TRBV7-3 to TRBJ1-2, with a weak D call TRBD1 (5 bases). The CDR3 extends over 18 amino acids. Looked up from germline, CDR1 is SGHTA and CDR2 is FQGTGA. The V and J ends lost 5 bases and 6 bases respectively, with 28 bases between them. Here the CDR3 reads CASSPGGWLGEFTDGYTF. CDR3 in DNA: TGTGCCAGCAGCCCTGGGGGGTGGCTGGGGGAGTTTACTGATGGCTACACCTTC.

This chain uses TRBV5-1 with TRBJ2-3; D ambiguous. Germline assignment: CDR1 SGHRS and CDR2 YFSETQ. V lost 5 bases and J 2 bases, leaving 6 bases between the germline ends. This CDR3 has 12 residues. The CDR3 DNA reads TGCGCCAGCAGTGAGATCACAGATACGCAGTATTTT. Translated, it gives CASSEITDTQYF.

The gene calls are TRBV7-4 and TRBJ1-1; maybe TRBD1 (5 bases). The germline V gene has CDR1 SGHVT and CDR2 SQSDAQ. The CDR3 totals 12 residues. V was trimmed by 5 bases and J by 6 bases, leaving 10 bases between them. The DNA for the CDR3 is TGTGCCAGCAGCACGGGAGGGGCTGAAGCTTTCTTT. Protein product: CASSTGGAEAFF.

This clone was picked up many times. The chain uses TRBV5-6 and TRBJ2-7, with TRBD2 identical over 16 bases. The CDR3 consists of 14 residues. The germline V gene has CDR1 SGHDT and CDR2 YYEEEE. V shed 4 bases and J 12 bases; nucleotides not matched to a gene: 7. This chain's CDR3 is CASSPLGTSGRVYF. CDR3 bases: TGTGCCAGCAGCCCCCTTGGGACTAGCGGGAGGGTGTACTTC.

This clone has a single count. The chain links TRBV5-4 to TRBJ1-1; D gene ambiguous. Per germline, CDR1 SGHNT and CDR2 YYREEE (reference sequence). The CDR3 totals 15 residues. Trimming removed 4 bases at V and 0 bases at J, with 13 bases between. The CDR3 DNA is TGTGCCAGCAGCCTGATGCACCCGGTGAACACTGAAGCTTTCTTT. Protein sequence: CASSLMHPVNTEAFF.

The V and J genes are TRBV27 and TRBJ1-6; no firm D call. Germline CDR1 and CDR2: MNHEY and SMNVEV (reference sequence). There are 13 residues in the CDR3. With 5 bases removed from V and 7 bases from J, the gap between germline ends came to 9 bases. The CDR3 coding sequence is TGTGCCAGCAGTCCCGACTGGAATTCACCCCTCCACTTT. Translating it yields CASSPDWNSPLHF.

The gene calls are TRBV24-1 and TRBJ2-1, with D possibly matching TRBD2 (6 bases). This CDR3 comprises 16 residues. Germline V gene lookup returns CDR1 KGHDR and CDR2 SFDVKD. Trimming took off 1 base at V and 3 bases at J, with 12 bases between the two ends. This chain's CDR3 is CATSDFGGANYNEQFF. The CDR3, as DNA: TGTGCCACCAGTGATTTCGGGGGAGCCAACTACAATGAGCAGTTCTTC.

The V and J genes are TRBV6-5 and TRBJ1-4; D possibly corresponds to TRBD1 (5 bases). Trimming shortened V by 0 bases and J by 6 bases, and 11 bases separated the two germline ends. In germline, CDR1 is MNHEY, CDR2 SVGAGI. The CDR3 has 15 amino acids. CDR3 bases: TGTGCCAGCAGTTACTCCTGGGGGGGAGATGAAAAACTGTTTTTT. Protein: CASSYSWGGDEKLFF.

V gene TRBV5-4 combines with J gene TRBJ2-2; 15 bases match TRBD2. J was trimmed by 4 bases and V by 4 bases; bases with no gene match: 8. Per the germline V gene, CDR1 is SGHNT and CDR2 is YYREEE (reference sequence). CDR3 length: 18 residues. CDR3 DNA: TGTGCCAGCAGCCCAGGACTAGCGGGGGGGCAGGGCACCGGGGAGCTGTTTTTT. Translation gives CASSPGLAGGQGTGELFF.

The chain recombines TRBV28 with TRBJ1-2, with a weak D call TRBD1 (6 bases). CDR3 length equals 14 residues. Germline lookup yields CDR1 MDHEN and CDR2 SYDVKM. The germline V and J ends were trimmed by 2 bases and 4 bases, with 11 bases remaining between them. CDR3 DNA sequence: TGTGCCAGCAGTTTACCCGGGACATTCTATGGCTACACCTTC. This encodes CASSLPGTFYGYTF.

This clone was counted once. The J gene is TRBJ2-3, the V gene TRBV13, with 9 nucleotides matching TRBD2. V lost 4 bases to trimming and J lost 5 bases; unmatched junction nucleotides: 7. CDR1 PRHDT and CDR2 FYEKMQ come from the germline V gene (reference sequence). The CDR3 consists of 15 residues. The CDR3 here is CASSSSGVPGDTQYF. The CDR3 nucleotides are TGTGCCAGCAGCTCTAGCGGGGTTCCAGGAGATACGCAGTATTTT.

The gene calls are TRBV28 and TRBJ2-7; D is possibly TRBD1 (6 bases). The germline gives CDR1 MDHEN, CDR2 SYDVKM. The V gene lost 8 bases and the J gene lost 0 bases, with 11 bases spanning the gap. This CDR3 is built from 13 residues. The CDR3 spells CASGGSPSYEQYF. The CDR3 bases are TGTGCCAGCGGGGGCTCTCCCTCCTACGAGCAGTACTTC.

The V and J genes are TRBV19 and TRBJ1-2; D remains unclear. The length of the CDR3 is 15 residues. Germline lookup yields CDR1 LNHDA and CDR2 SQIVND (reference sequence). V gave up 5 bases and J gave up 0 bases, with 13 bases separating them. The CDR3 nucleotides read TGTGCCAGTAGTGCCTACAGTAAAGCTAACTATGGCTACACCTTC. The encoded protein is CASSAYSKANYGYTF. Combining the CDR3 with reference TRBV19 and TRBJ1-2 gives the whole variable domain DGGITQSPKYLFRKEGQNVTLSCEQNLNHDAMYWYRQDPGQGLRLIYYSQIVNDFQKGDIAEGYSVSREKKESFPLTVTSAQKNPTAFYLCASSAYSKANYGYTFGSGTRLTVV.